This TCR beta chain was sequenced in a study of monozygotic twins with inflammatory bowel disease. Whole blood, unsorted for T cells, was the source of total RNA. The study, taken as a whole, reports: IBD patients share fewer clonotypes with other people than healthy twins do, especially with disease activity. Researchers were unable to tell different T cell subtypes apart. IBD-affected twins scored below their healthy co-twins in TCRbeta diversity (inverse Simpson).

TCRdb reworked the 5' RACE reads into one entry per CDR3 protein, no DNA. Its table records 150,000 to 200,000 distinct CDR3 sequences. Points on this clonotype: Antigen unknown.

Germline V CDR1 and CDR2: GTSNPN, SVGIG (reference sequence). The CDR3 loop spans 15 amino acids. Sequencing used blood. The TCR sequence derives from a human donor with ulcerative colitis or Crohn's disease, or a healthy co-twin of an affected twin (not recorded which). The rearrangement links TRBV30 to TRBJ1-2; TCRdb's D call of TRBD1 is untestable without DNA. The CDR3 loop reads CAWTRGGNSNYGYTF.